These 2 T cell receptor beta chains share one sample of origin, sequenced in a study of T cell responses to AZD1222 COVID-19 vaccine. Profiled with immunoSEQ multiplex PCR; TCRdb holds only in-frame clones, not every one. This sample has 100,000 to 150,000 clones, with roughly 89% found just once. Sample: peripheral blood, taken on day 0 of AZD1222 vaccination. The receptors were sampled from an adult in good health.

The chain is built from TRBV12-5 and TRBJ1-5, with 7 bases lining up with TRBD1. CDR1 and CDR2 from the germline V gene are LGHNT and FRNRAP. CDR3 size: 16 residues. V trimming: 1 base; J trimming: 1 base; junction bases outside the gene matches: 4. CDR3 sequence (DNA): TGTGCTAGTGGTTTGGGGACAGGTGGGAGCAATCAGCCCCAGCATTTT. Its translation: CASGLGTGGSNQPQHF.

The chain recombines TRBV5-1 with TRBJ1-4; D is unclear. The CDR3 is 14 amino acids. Germline V CDR1 and CDR2: SGHRS, YFSETQ. V was clipped by 2 bases and J by 2 bases, with 7 bases between them. The CDR3 DNA reads as TGCGCCAGCAGCTTTTTTGGGACTAATGAAAAACTGTTTTTT. It yields the protein CASSFFGTNEKLFF. The variable domain in full, with the rest retrieved from reference TRBV5-1 and TRBJ1-4, is KAGVTQTPRYLIKTRGQQVTLSCSPISGHRSVSWYQQTPGQGLQFLFEYFSETQRNKGNFPGRFSGRQFSNSRSEMNVSTLELGDSALYLCASSFFGTNEKLFFGSGTQLSVL.